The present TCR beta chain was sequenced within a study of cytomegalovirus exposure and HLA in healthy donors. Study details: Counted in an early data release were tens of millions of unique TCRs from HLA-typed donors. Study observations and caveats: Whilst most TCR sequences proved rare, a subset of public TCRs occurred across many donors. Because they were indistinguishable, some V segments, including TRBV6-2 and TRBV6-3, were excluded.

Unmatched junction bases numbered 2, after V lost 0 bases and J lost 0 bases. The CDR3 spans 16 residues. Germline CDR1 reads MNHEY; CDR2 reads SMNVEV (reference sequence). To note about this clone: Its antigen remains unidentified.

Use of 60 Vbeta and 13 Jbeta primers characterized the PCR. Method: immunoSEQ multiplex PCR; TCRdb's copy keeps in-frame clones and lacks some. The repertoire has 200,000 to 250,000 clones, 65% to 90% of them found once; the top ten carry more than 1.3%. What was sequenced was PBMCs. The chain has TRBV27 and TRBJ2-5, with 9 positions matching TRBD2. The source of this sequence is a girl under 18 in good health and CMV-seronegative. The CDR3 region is CASSLSGTSNQETQYF. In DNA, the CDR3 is TGTGCCAGCAGTTTATCGGGGACTAGCAACCAAGAGACCCAGTACTTC.